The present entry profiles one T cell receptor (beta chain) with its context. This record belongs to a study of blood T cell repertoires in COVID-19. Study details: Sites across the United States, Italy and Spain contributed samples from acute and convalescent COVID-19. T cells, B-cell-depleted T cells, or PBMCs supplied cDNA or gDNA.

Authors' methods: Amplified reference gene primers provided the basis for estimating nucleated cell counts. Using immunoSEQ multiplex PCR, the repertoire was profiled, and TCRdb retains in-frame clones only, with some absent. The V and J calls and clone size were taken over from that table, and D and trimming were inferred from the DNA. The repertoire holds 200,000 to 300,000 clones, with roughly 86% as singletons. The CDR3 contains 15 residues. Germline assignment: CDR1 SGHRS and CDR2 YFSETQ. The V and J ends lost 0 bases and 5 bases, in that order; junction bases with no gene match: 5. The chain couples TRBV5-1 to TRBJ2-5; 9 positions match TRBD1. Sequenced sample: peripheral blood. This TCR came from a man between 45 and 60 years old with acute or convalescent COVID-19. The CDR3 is CASSLGAGQGETQYF. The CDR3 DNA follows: TGCGCCAGCAGCTTGGGCGCGGGACAGGGCGAGACCCAGTACTTC. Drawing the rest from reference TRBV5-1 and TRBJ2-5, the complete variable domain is KAGVTQTPRYLIKTRGQQVTLSCSPISGHRSVSWYQQTPGQGLQFLFEYFSETQRNKGNFPGRFSGRQFSNSRSEMNVSTLELGDSALYLCASSLGAGQGETQYFGPGTRLLVL.